There are a few counts of the clone carrying this TCR beta chain. Here immunoSEQ multiplex PCR was the method, and the copy in TCRdb shows in-frame clones only, minus some. This table has hundreds of thousands of clones, approximately 85% appearing once. These data come from a study of blood T cell repertoires in COVID-19. Trimming removed 6 bases at V and 0 bases at J, with 12 bases between. The CDR3 is 15 amino acids. Germline values: CDR1 MDHEN, CDR2 SYDVKM. The rearrangement uses TRBV28 and TRBJ1-5; possibly TRBD1 for D (6 bases). The sample taken for sequencing was peripheral blood. This clonotype was obtained from a human donor in a cohort sampled during active COVID-19. CDR3 in DNA: TGTGCCAGCAGCTACGGGACACTTAGCAATCAGCCCCAGCATTTT. Protein sequence: CASSYGTLSNQPQHF.